This TCR beta chain was recovered during a study of CD8 T cells in ankylosing spondylitis. Germline V gives CDR1 SEHNR, CDR2 FQNEAQ (reference sequence). This CDR3 has 15 residues. Germline trimming cut 5 bases from V and 3 bases from J; bases unmatched to any gene: 9. In making TCR beta libraries, quantitative 5'-RACE with molecular barcodes was used. From the 5' RACE reads, TCRdb called clonotypes with MiXCR, one entry per CDR3 protein. This sample has around 490,000 distinct CDR3 sequences, with approximately 5% found just once. Study-wide results and limits: Disease-linked clones were found to be CD8+ and relatively rare in peripheral blood. Seemingly characteristic of ankylosing spondylitis blood was a TCR beta motif consisting of roughly 8 highly homologous variants. Disease-linked clones reportedly concentrated significantly in matched ankylosing spondylitis synovial fluid. Previously reported in reactive arthritis synovial fluid and blood were some of the motif variants.

This clonotype was seen repeatedly, ten times or more. Its specificity is unknown. This chain connects TRBV7-9 to TRBJ2-7; 8 bases map to TRBD1. The clonotype originates from a male donor with ankylosing spondylitis. Sequencing was done on a sample of blood, either unsorted or a sorted T cell fraction (not recorded which). The CDR3 region has the DNA TGTGCCAGCAGCACCGACACGGGACAGGTCTACGAGCAGTACTTC. Encoded protein: CASSTDTGQVYEQYF.